A single sample is the source of the 4 T cell receptor beta chains below, sequenced in a study of blood T cell repertoires in COVID-19. Produced via immunoSEQ multiplex PCR; TCRdb's table is partial and in-frame only. Of approximately 120,000 clones listed, around 77% are singletons. The specimen sequenced was peripheral blood. The receptors stem from a human donor in a cohort sampled during active COVID-19.

CDR3 nucleotide sequence: TGTGCCAGCAGCCAGGGCCGGGGAGGGTATAATTCACCCCTCCACTTT. Translated, it gives CASSQGRGGYNSPLHF. This chain joins TRBV3-1 (or the pseudogene TRBV3-2) and TRBJ1-6; D is uncertain. Germline V gene lookup returns CDR1 LGHDT and CDR2 YNNKEL (reference sequence). V lost 3 bases and J lost 4, with 13 bases in between. The CDR3 has 16 amino acids.

This clone was detected only once. The chain has TRBV6-6 and TRBJ2-3; TRBD1 aligns across 8 bases. This CDR3 contains 14 residues. Unmatched junction bases numbered 7, after V lost 6 bases and J lost 5 bases. Germline CDR1 reads MNHNY; CDR2 reads SVGAGI (reference sequence). Here the CDR3 reads CASSSGQGKDTQYF. For the CDR3, the DNA is TGTGCCAGCAGCTCCGGACAGGGCAAAGATACGCAGTATTTT.

The sample holds many counts of this clone. CDR3 nucleotides: TGTGCCAGCATCCCTTCGAGCTCCTACAATGAGCAGTTCTTC. It codes for CASIPSSSYNEQFF. The chain is built from TRBV6-6 and TRBJ2-1; unclear D gene. The CDR3 extends over 14 amino acids. Trimming removed 7 bases at V and 0 bases at J, with 10 bases between. Germline loops: CDR1 MNHNY, CDR2 SVGAGI (reference sequence).

This clone was counted a single time. The rearrangement links TRBV29-1 to TRBJ1-2; D ambiguous. The CDR3 runs to 11 residues. Trimming removed 5 bases from V and 1 base from J, with 5 bases in between. CDR1 is SQVTM and CDR2 is ANQGSEA in the germline V gene. CDR3 in DNA: TGCAGCGTTCGGGGTAACTATGGCTACACCTTC. Translated, it gives CSVRGNYGYTF.